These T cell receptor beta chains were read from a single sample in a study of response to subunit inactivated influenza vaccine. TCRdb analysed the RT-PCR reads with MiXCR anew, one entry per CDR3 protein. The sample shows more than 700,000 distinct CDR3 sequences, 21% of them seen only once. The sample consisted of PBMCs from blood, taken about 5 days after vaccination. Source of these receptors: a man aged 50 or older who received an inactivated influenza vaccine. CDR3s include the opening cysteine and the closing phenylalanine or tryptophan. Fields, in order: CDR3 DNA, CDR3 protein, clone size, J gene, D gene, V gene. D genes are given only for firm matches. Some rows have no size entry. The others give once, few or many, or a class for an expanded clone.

CDR3nt: TGTGCCAGCATCGAGTGGAATGAGCAGTTCTTC
CDR3aa: CASIEWNEQFF
abundance: .
j_gene: TRBJ2-1
d_gene: .
v_gene: TRBV7-9

CDR3nt: TGTGCCAGCTCACCACGGTCTAACCAGTACGAGCAGTACTTC
CDR3aa: CASSPRSNQYEQYF
abundance: .
j_gene: TRBJ2-7
d_gene: .
v_gene: TRBV18

CDR3nt: TGTGCCAGCAGCCAAGATGGTGGAGACGCTGAGCAGTTCTTC
CDR3aa: CASSQDGGDAEQFF
abundance: few
j_gene: TRBJ2-1
d_gene: .
v_gene: TRBV4-2

CDR3nt: TGCGCCAGCAGCCAAGAACCCCTTGGACAGGGCCACAAAGGGGGAGATACGCAGTATTTT
CDR3aa: CASSQEPLGQGHKGGDTQYF
abundance: .
j_gene: TRBJ2-3
d_gene: TRBD1
v_gene: TRBV5-1

CDR3nt: TGTGCCAGCAGTTTCAACTCGGACAGGGCAGAGACCCAGTACTTC
CDR3aa: CASSFNSDRAETQYF
abundance: few
j_gene: TRBJ2-5
d_gene: TRBD1
v_gene: TRBV12-3/TRBV12-4

CDR3nt: TGCGCCAGCAGCTTTGAGGTCAGTGGTACTGAAGCTTTCTTT
CDR3aa: CASSFEVSGTEAFF
abundance: .
j_gene: TRBJ1-1
d_gene: .
v_gene: TRBV5-1

CDR3nt: TGTGCCAGCAGTTTGGGAGGACTAGCGGGAGAGGCCGATACGCAGTATTTT
CDR3aa: CASSLGGLAGEADTQYF
abundance: .
j_gene: TRBJ2-3
d_gene: TRBD2
v_gene: TRBV12-3/TRBV12-4

CDR3nt: TGTGCCAGTAGTATTGGGCTAGCGGACGGGGAGACCCAGTACTTC
CDR3aa: CASSIGLADGETQYF
abundance: .
j_gene: TRBJ2-5
d_gene: TRBD2
v_gene: TRBV19

CDR3nt: TGTGCCAGCCACGGACTAGCGGGGGGGACATACGAGCAGTACTTC
CDR3aa: CASHGLAGGTYEQYF
abundance: few
j_gene: TRBJ2-7
d_gene: TRBD2
v_gene: TRBV28

CDR3nt: TGCAGTGCTAGAGAGGCGGGGGTGACAGGCGGGACCCAGTACTTC
CDR3aa: CSAREAGVTGGTQYF
abundance: few
j_gene: TRBJ2-5
d_gene: .
v_gene: TRBV20-1

CDR3nt: TGTGCCAGCCTTCTCGGCGGGGTGGATTTGGTTTATGGCTACACCTTC
CDR3aa: CASLLGGVDLVYGYTF
abundance: few
j_gene: TRBJ1-2
d_gene: .
v_gene: TRBV5-6

CDR3nt: TGCAGCGTTGTGCTACTAGCGGGAGTTGGTGAGACCCAGTACTTC
CDR3aa: CSVVLLAGVGETQYF
abundance: few
j_gene: TRBJ2-5
d_gene: TRBD2
v_gene: TRBV29-1

CDR3nt: TGTGCCAGCAGCTTTAGCGGGGTCCAAGAGACCCAGTACTTC
CDR3aa: CASSFSGVQETQYF
abundance: many
j_gene: TRBJ2-5
d_gene: TRBD2
v_gene: TRBV11-2

CDR3nt: TGTGCCAGCAGGTCTAGGGGAGGGGATGAGCAGTTCTTC
CDR3aa: CASRSRGGDEQFF
abundance: .
j_gene: TRBJ2-1
d_gene: TRBD2
v_gene: TRBV6-2/TRBV6-3

CDR3nt: TGTGCCAGCAACCTCGGACGGACACCAGCGGACATTCAGTACTTC
CDR3aa: CASNLGRTPADIQYF
abundance: few
j_gene: TRBJ2-4
d_gene: .
v_gene: TRBV7-9

CDR3nt: TGTGCCAGCAGCAATCTCTACACCATATATTTT
CDR3aa: CASSNLYTIYF
abundance: .
j_gene: TRBJ1-3
d_gene: .
v_gene: TRBV28

CDR3nt: TGTGCCAGCAGCTTAGAAGGGACAGGGACCTACGAGCAGTACTTC
CDR3aa: CASSLEGTGTYEQYF
abundance: .
j_gene: TRBJ2-7
d_gene: TRBD1
v_gene: TRBV7-6

CDR3nt: TGTGCCAGCAGCGGGGGCAGAGGAGAGCAGTACTTC
CDR3aa: CASSGGRGEQYF
abundance: few
j_gene: TRBJ2-7
d_gene: .
v_gene: TRBV7-6

CDR3nt: TGCAGCGTTGAATTTCGGCTAGCGGCGGAGACCCAGTACTTC
CDR3aa: CSVEFRLAAETQYF
abundance: many
j_gene: TRBJ2-5
d_gene: TRBD2
v_gene: TRBV29-1

CDR3nt: TGTGCCAGCAGCGAAAGGGGTTCATCCAATCGCCCCCAGCATTTT
CDR3aa: CASSERGSSNRPQHF
abundance: .
j_gene: TRBJ1-5
d_gene: .
v_gene: TRBV5-6

CDR3nt: TGCGCCAGCAGCCAAGAATTACCCGGTACGCAGTATTTT
CDR3aa: CASSQELPGTQYF
abundance: few
j_gene: TRBJ2-3
d_gene: .
v_gene: TRBV4-3

CDR3nt: TGTGCCACCAGCAGTGACAGGTATAGCAATCAGCCCCAGCATTTT
CDR3aa: CATSSDRYSNQPQHF
abundance: .
j_gene: TRBJ1-5
d_gene: .
v_gene: TRBV15